This T cell receptor beta chain was captured in a study of shared clonotypes between healthy human individuals. For the study at large: Per donor, three plates held CD4 naive cells, three held CD4 memory, two held CD8 naive and one held CD8 memory.

Naive CD8 cells, CD45RO-negative and positively selected for CCR7, excluded terminally differentiated effector memory CD45RA+ cells. Deletions cut 3 bases from V and 4 bases from J, with 10 bases between. This CDR3 comprises 14 residues. Germline CDR1 is MNHEY and CDR2 is SVGAGI. Sequenced by immunoSEQ multiplex PCR; TCRdb stores in-frame clones only, minus some. The table lists 650,000 to 800,000 clones, 90% to 95% of them singletons, with nearly 25% in the top ten. The chain couples TRBV6-5 to TRBJ1-5; a weak D match, TRBD1 (5 bases). The sequenced material came from naive CD8+ T cells sorted from blood. The TCR was taken from a man between 25 and 39 years old in good health. The CDR3 sequence is CASSYRGENQPQHF. The DNA of the CDR3 is TGTGCCAGCAGTTATAGAGGGGAGAATCAGCCCCAGCATTTT.